The sequence of this TCR beta chain was determined in a study of post-analysis software for immune sequencing data. Incorporated into the TCR beta cDNA libraries were unique molecular identifiers, which served to reduce PCR and sequencing biases. Each CDR3 protein gets one entry after TCRdb re-called the PCR reads with MiXCR. The profile shows more than 500,000 distinct CDR3 sequences, around 34% of them singletons. For this clonotype: As yet, its antigen is unknown.

The V and J ends lost 6 bases and 0 bases, in that order; junction bases with no gene match: 11. Germline V lookup: CDR1 DFQATT, CDR2 SNEGSKA (reference sequence). The CDR3 spans 16 residues. Study observations and caveats: Pronounced co-clustering by F measure was evident among identically batched samples. The study found TRBV5-6, TRBV5-1 and TRBV20-1 among five TRBV segments more frequent in patients than controls.

The sample was blood. The receptor was isolated from a girl younger than 18 with multiple sclerosis. The chain couples TRBV20-1 to TRBJ1-2; 9 bases align to TRBD1. The CDR3 is CSARGGQGKANYGYTF. CDR3 DNA: TGCAGTGCGAGGGGGGGACAGGGTAAAGCTAACTATGGCTACACCTTC.